The source of this TCR beta chain is a study of CD8 T cells in ankylosing spondylitis. This clonotype was seen at least ten times. Its antigen is still unknown. V lost 5 bases, J lost 7 bases, and 12 bases lay in between. CDR1 is SGHTA and CDR2 is FQGNSA in the germline V gene. The length of the CDR3 is 13 residues. In TCRdb, the 5' RACE reads were re-called with MiXCR into one record per CDR3 protein. The sample comprises approximately 100,000 distinct CDR3 sequences, 24% of which are singletons, and roughly an eighth rests with the top ten. Overall study results and limits: A TCR beta motif of fewer than ten highly homologous variants seemed to mark ankylosing spondylitis blood.

The material sequenced was synovial fluid, either unsorted or a sorted T cell fraction (not recorded which). This sequence joins TRBV7-2 and TRBJ2-1, with D perhaps TRBD2 (5 bases). This clonotype originated in a male donor with ankylosing spondylitis. Here the CDR3 reads CASSIDTGNEQFF. For the CDR3, the DNA is TGTGCCAGCAGCATCGATACGGGAAATGAGCAGTTCTTC.